This T cell receptor beta chain originates from a study of blood T cell repertoires in COVID-19. Across the study: Sample material is recorded as cDNA or gDNA derived from T cells, B-cell-depleted T cells, or PBMCs.

Points on this clone: Relative to the germline gene, one junction end is altered; a read error may explain this.

In the authors' workflow: Reference gene primer amplification gave nucleated cell count estimates. This table comes from immunoSEQ multiplex PCR, and its TCRdb copy is limited to in-frame clones, with some not included. D and trimming were read from the DNA, whereas the V and J calls and clone size are those reported in that table. The repertoire holds about 150,000 clones, with 80% to 90% as singletons. The specimen sequenced was peripheral blood. This TCR derives from a middle-aged woman with acute or convalescent COVID-19.

CDR3 residues: CASSLERAYIHEQFF. CDR3 nucleotides: TGTGCTAGCAGCTTAGAGAGGGCCTATATCCATGAGCAGTTCTTC. This rearrangement joins TRBV7-7 to TRBJ2-1; D is possibly TRBD2 (5 bases). There are 15 residues in the CDR3. In germline, CDR1 is SSHAT, CDR2 FNYEAQ (reference sequence).